These 26 T cell receptor beta chains were all obtained from the same sample, sequenced in a study of cytomegalovirus exposure and HLA in healthy donors. It was with 60 Vbeta and 13 Jbeta primers that the PCR ran. Data came from immunoSEQ multiplex PCR; TCRdb stores just in-frame clones and leaves some out. The sample gives more than 90,000 clones, 76% of which show up once; roughly 2% is in the top ten. The source material was PBMCs. Every receptor here comes from a man aged 35 to 55 in good health and CMV-seronegative.

This clone occurred once. V is TRBV5-4 and J is TRBJ2-5; D may be TRBD2 (7 bases). There are 15 residues in the CDR3. CDR1 and CDR2 from the germline V gene are SGHNT and YYREEE (reference sequence). V was cut by 0 bases and J by 9 bases, with 18 bases left in between. Written as DNA, the CDR3 is TGTGCCAGCAGCTTGGAAGGGGGGAACCGGGGGGCCCAGTACTTC. Translating it yields CASSLEGGNRGAQYF. The full variable domain, in which reference TRBV5-4 and TRBJ2-5 provide the parts outside the CDR3, is ETGVTQSPTHLIKTRGQQVTLRCSSQSGHNTVSWYQQALGQGPQFIFQYYREEENGRGNFPPRFSGLQFPNYSSELNVNALELDDSALYLCASSLEGGNRGAQYFGPGTRLLVL.

V and J are TRBV5-1 and TRBJ1-1; D call uncertain. Trimming left V 0 bases short and J 0 bases short, with 15 bases between. Germline V lookup: CDR1 SGHRS, CDR2 YFSETQ. This CDR3 spans 17 amino acids. CDR3 loop: CASSLGGYGTMNTEAFF. The CDR3 region has the DNA TGCGCCAGCAGCTTGGGAGGGTACGGCACCATGAACACTGAAGCTTTCTTT.

A few counts support this clone. The chain uses TRBV19 and TRBJ1-4; TRBD1 matches 7 bases. Germline assignment: CDR1 LNHDA and CDR2 SQIVND (reference sequence). The CDR3 totals 15 residues. V shed 4 bases, J shed 8 bases, and the junction held 10 bases outside the gene matches. The CDR3 DNA reads TGTGCCAGTAGTACGATAGGCCAGGGGGAAGAAAAACTGTTTTTT. Protein product: CASSTIGQGEEKLFF.

This clone was detected only a few times. The chain uses TRBV7-2 and TRBJ1-5; 9 bases fit TRBD1. This CDR3 region has 16 residues. CDR1 is SGHTA, CDR2 FQGNSA, per germline. V lost 1 base to trimming and J lost 6 bases; unmatched junction nucleotides: 7. CDR3: CASSLVAGQGIQPQHF. The DNA for the CDR3 is TGTGCCAGCAGCTTAGTAGCGGGACAGGGAATTCAGCCCCAGCATTTT.

This chain links TRBV19 with TRBJ2-2, with a possible D match to TRBD2 (6 bases). This CDR3 contains 16 residues. Germline V CDR1 and CDR2: LNHDA, SQIVND (reference sequence). V was clipped by 1 base and J by 6 bases, with 15 bases between them. The CDR3 protein is CASSIVYSGQAGELFF. The CDR3 nucleotides are TGTGCCAGTAGTATAGTTTATAGCGGCCAGGCCGGGGAGCTGTTTTTT.

The V gene is TRBV7-9, the J gene TRBJ1-1; 7 nucleotides align to TRBD1. The trim removed 4 bases at V and 7 bases at J, leaving 12 bases unmatched. There are 15 residues in the CDR3. The V gene's germline CDR1 is SEHNR and CDR2 FQNEAQ (reference sequence). CDR3 DNA: TGTGCCAGCAGCTCCGACAGGGTTAGGAATGGTGAAGCTTTCTTT. Residues: CASSSDRVRNGEAFF.

The J gene is TRBJ1-1, the V gene TRBV7-3; TRBD1 matches 9 bases. With V trimmed by 4 bases and J by 13 bases, 13 bases remained unmatched. Looked up from germline, CDR1 is SGHTA and CDR2 is FQGTGA. The CDR3 sequence is 14 residues long. The DNA for the CDR3 is TGTGCCAGCAGCTCAACCCCGGGACAGGGATTTGTTTTCTTT. It codes for CASSSTPGQGFVFF.

The J gene is TRBJ1-6, the V gene TRBV2, with unresolved D. The CDR3 runs 10 residues. Germline assignment: CDR1 SNHLY and CDR2 FYNNEI. V lost 11 bases and J 14 bases, leaving 13 bases between the germline ends. The CDR3 DNA reads TGTGCCCGCAAACGGGTGACCCTCCACTTT. Amino acids: CARKRVTLHF.

V usage is TRBV7-3 and J usage is TRBJ1-2; D gene uncertain. The CDR3 has 18 residues. Germline V gives CDR1 SGHTA, CDR2 FQGTGA. V shed 2 bases and J shed 4 bases, with 23 bases lying between them. The CDR3 sequence: CASSLRVWWLNFGYGYTF. The CDR3 DNA reads as TGTGCCAGCAGCTTACGTGTCTGGTGGTTAAATTTCGGCTATGGCTACACCTTC.

This clone was found once. The chain joins TRBV10-3 to TRBJ2-7; possibly TRBD2 for D (6 bases). The ends were cut back, 3 bases at V and 4 bases at J, with 13 bases in the middle. The CDR3 is made up of 14 amino acids. Germline CDR1 reads ENHRY; CDR2 reads SYGVKD. The chain's CDR3 is CAISDARSGYEQYF. The CDR3 DNA is TGTGCCATCAGTGATGCTAGAAGCGGGTACGAGCAGTACTTC.

This chain connects TRBV7-8 to TRBJ2-1, with D possibly TRBD2 on 5 matching bases. V lost 1 base to trimming and J lost 0 bases, with 10 bases between them. The CDR3 loop spans 16 amino acids. Germline V gene lookup returns CDR1 SGHVS and CDR2 FQNEAQ. The CDR3 DNA follows: TGTGCCAGCAGCTTAGGATCGGGGATCTCCTACAATGAGCAGTTCTTC. As protein: CASSLGSGISYNEQFF.

This clone was found a few times. The chain couples TRBV28 to TRBJ2-2; 10 bases map to TRBD2. Per the germline V gene, CDR1 is MDHEN and CDR2 is SYDVKM. The CDR3 covers 15 residues. V gave up 11 bases and J gave up 5 bases; unmatched junction bases: 11. In DNA, the CDR3 is TGTGCCCTGGGACTAGCGTCCCGTGGAACCGGGGAGCTGTTTTTT. Its protein is CALGLASRGTGELFF.

This chain connects TRBV7-2 to TRBJ2-2; weak D call: TRBD2 (6 bases). Germline CDR1 and CDR2: SGHTA and FQGNSA. This CDR3 comprises 15 residues. Trimming removed 0 bases at V and 6 bases at J, with 11 bases between. The CDR3 DNA reads TGTGCCAGCAGCTTAGCGCTCGGCGGGGCCGGGGAGCTGTTTTTT. Translating gives CASSLALGGAGELFF.

The V call is TRBV30, the J call TRBJ1-1; no clear D gene. Germline V CDR1 and CDR2: GTSNPN, SVGIG (reference sequence). The CDR3 has 12 residues. V lost 2 bases, J lost 1 base, and 5 bases lay in between. The CDR3 sequence: CAWSFGNTEAFF. In nucleotides, the CDR3 is TGTGCCTGGAGTTTCGGGAACACTGAAGCTTTCTTT.

This chain joins TRBV18 and TRBJ2-5, with TRBD1 matching 7 bases. The DNA end favors TRBJ2-7, so the J call may be wrong. The CDR3 consists of 13 residues. The germline CDR1 and CDR2 sequences are KGHSH and LQKENI. CDR3 residues: CASSPGQSYEQYF. The CDR3 nucleotides read TGTGCCAGCTCTCCGGGACAGAGCTACGAGCAGTACTTC.

The table lists this clone with a few counts. J is TRBJ2-7 and V is TRBV21-1; TRBD1 reflects the table's D call only, with no check against the DNA. TRBV21-1 is designated a pseudogene. The CDR3 spans 15 residues. The chain's CDR3 is CASSKRNRVPGEQYF. For the CDR3, the DNA is TGTGCCAGCAGCAAAAGAAACAGGGTGCCGGGCGAGCAGTACTTC.

CDR3 sequence reads: CASSGQGREKLFF. For the CDR3, the DNA is TGTGCCAGCAGTGGACAGGGGCGAGAAAAACTGTTTTTT. V gene TRBV7-2 combines with J gene TRBJ1-4; 9 bases are shared with TRBD1. V was clipped by 6 bases and J by 8 bases; unmatched bases: 4. Germline V gene sequence: CDR1 SGHTA, CDR2 FQGNSA. The CDR3 has 13 amino acids.

The chain recombines TRBV4-1 with TRBJ1-1; D is unresolved. Germline values: CDR1 MGHRA, CDR2 YSYEKL. The CDR3 sequence is 14 residues long. With 0 bases removed from V and 11 bases from J, the gap between germline ends came to 16 bases. CDR3 residues: CASSQDGGRNLAFF. CDR3 DNA sequence: TGCGCCAGCAGCCAAGACGGAGGCAGGAATTTGGCTTTCTTT.

CDR3: CAISFDGETQYF. In nucleotides, the CDR3 is TGTGCCATCTCTTTTGACGGGGAGACCCAGTACTTC. This chain joins TRBV10-3 and TRBJ2-5; D remains unclear. Germline-derived CDR1 and CDR2 are ENHRY and SYGVKD. Trimming took off 8 bases at V and 5 bases at J, with 12 bases between the two ends. The CDR3 runs 12 residues.

The J gene is TRBJ2-1, the V gene TRBV7-2; unclear D gene. V was trimmed by 3 bases and J by 8 bases, leaving 11 bases between them. From germline, CDR1 is SGHTA and CDR2 FQGNSA. CDR3 length equals 13 residues. Here the CDR3 DNA reads TGTGCCAGCAGCTTTCCAATTTTAGATGAGCAGTTCTTC. This sequence encodes CASSFPILDEQFF.

This clone is a singleton in its sample. V usage is TRBV5-4 and J usage is TRBJ1-2, with D perhaps TRBD1 (5 bases). Trimming removed 4 bases from V and 8 bases from J, with 15 bases in between. This CDR3 has 13 amino acids. The germline V gene encodes CDR1 SGHNT and CDR2 YYREEE (reference sequence). Here the CDR3 reads CASSPGVFRGYTF. CDR3 in DNA: TGTGCCAGCAGCCCGGGGGTATTTAGGGGCTACACCTTC.

V usage is TRBV7-3 and J usage is TRBJ2-1; 7 nucleotides agree with TRBD1. After removal of 6 bases from V and 7 bases from J, the junction contained 12 bases not matched to a gene. The CDR3 consists of 15 residues. The V gene's germline CDR1 is SGHTA and CDR2 FQGTGA. The CDR3, as DNA: TGTGCCAGCAGTTACGGACAGGTCGCAGGAAATGAGCAGTTCTTC. Translating it yields CASSYGQVAGNEQFF.

The chain employs TRBV30 and TRBJ2-2; no clear D. Germline assignment: CDR1 GTSNPN and CDR2 SVGIG (reference sequence). There are 12 residues in the CDR3. V lost 5 bases and J lost 3, with 7 bases in between. Written as DNA, the CDR3 is TGTGCCTGGGGGCAGCACACCGGGGAGCTGTTTTTT. Protein: CAWGQHTGELFF.

The V call is TRBV11-2, the J call TRBJ2-2, with TRBD1 matching 9 bases. The germline CDR1 and CDR2 sequences are SGHAT and FQNNGV. Trimming cost V 5 bases and J 5 bases; bases outside gene matches: 6. This CDR3 comprises 15 residues. The CDR3 nucleotides are TGTGCCAGCAGCCCCCGGGACAGGGAGACCGGGGAGCTGTTTTTT. Encoded protein: CASSPRDRETGELFF. Supplemented by reference TRBV11-2 and TRBJ2-2, the full variable domain reads EAGVAQSPRYKIIEKRQSVAFWCNPISGHATLYWYQQILGQGPKLLIQFQNNGVVDDSQLPKDRFSAERLKGVDSTLKIQPAKLEDSAVYLCASSPRDRETGELFFGEGSRLTVL.

The chain uses TRBV19 and TRBJ1-5; D remains unclear. Trimming removed 9 bases at V and 3 bases at J, with 12 bases between. The length of the CDR3 is 13 residues. CDR1 and CDR2 (germline): LNHDA, SQIVND (reference sequence). The CDR3 reads CASAEQINQPQHF. DNA of the CDR3: TGTGCCAGCGCGGAACAAATCAATCAGCCCCAGCATTTT.

This chain connects TRBV28 to TRBJ1-3; maybe TRBD1 (6 bases). The CDR3 has 15 residues. V gave up 6 bases and J gave up 6 bases, with 18 bases separating them. CDR1 MDHEN and CDR2 SYDVKM come from the germline V gene. DNA of the CDR3: TGTGCCAGCAGGTCCGCGGGGGCGCATATAAACACCATATATTTT. Protein product: CASRSAGAHINTIYF.